A single sample gave rise to the 6 T cell receptor beta chains below, sequenced in a study of cytomegalovirus exposure and HLA in healthy donors. 60 Vbeta and 13 Jbeta primers were used in PCR. Sequencing was performed with immunoSEQ multiplex PCR; in TCRdb, only in-frame clones are kept and a portion is missing. Of 150,000 to 200,000 clones in the sample, 80% were seen once. Specimen: PBMCs. These receptors all stem from a man aged 25 to 40 in good health and CMV-seropositive.

This clone was picked up one time. The rearrangement uses TRBV6-1 and TRBJ2-7; no clear D. This CDR3 contains 12 residues. The germline CDR1 and CDR2 sequences are MNHNS and SASEGT. The V and J ends lost 1 base and 3 bases respectively, with 4 bases between them. The DNA for the CDR3 is TGTGCCAGCAGTGAAGGAGTCTACGAGCAGTACTTC. Translation: CASSEGVYEQYF.

This clone has only a few counts. V and J are TRBV7-2 and TRBJ2-1, with D perhaps matching TRBD1 (6 bases). CDR1 is SGHTA, CDR2 FQGNSA, per germline. The V gene lost 5 bases and the J gene lost 0 bases, with 8 bases spanning the gap. The CDR3 loop spans 14 amino acids. The CDR3 sequence: CASSGQSSYNEQFF. The CDR3 DNA follows: TGTGCCAGCAGCGGACAGAGCTCCTACAATGAGCAGTTCTTC.

This clone was seen a few times. The gene calls are TRBV7-7 and TRBJ2-6; unclear D gene. CDR1 and CDR2 from the germline V gene are SSHAT and FNYEAQ (reference sequence). There are 17 residues in the CDR3. Trimming removed 1 base at V and 0 bases at J, with 10 bases between. CDR3 nucleotide sequence: TGTGCCAGCAGCTTAGGGGCCACCCCCTCTGGGGCCAACGTCCTGACTTTC. Translated: CASSLGATPSGANVLTF.

The CDR3 is CASSSPRGDGHYGYTF. The CDR3 DNA is TGTGCCAGCAGCTCACCACGGGGAGACGGGCACTATGGCTACACCTTC. The chain carries TRBV7-9 and TRBJ1-2, with unresolved D. Trimming removed 4 bases from V and 3 bases from J, with 18 bases in between. The CDR3 totals 16 residues. From germline, CDR1 is SEHNR and CDR2 FQNEAQ (reference sequence).

V is TRBV10-3 and J is TRBJ2-5; TRBD2 aligns across 9 bases. Germline V gene data show CDR1 as ENHRY and CDR2 as SYGVKD. The CDR3 contains 17 residues. V shed 0 bases and J 5 bases; nucleotides not matched to a gene: 10. CDR3 DNA: TGTGCCATCAGTGAGTCGGTGGGCGGGGGGGCCCAGGAGACCCAGTACTTC. Encoded protein: CAISESVGGGAQETQYF.

The V call is TRBV4-1, the J call TRBJ1-3; D is undetermined. In germline, CDR1 is MGHRA, CDR2 YSYEKL. The CDR3 is made up of 15 amino acids. V was clipped by 0 bases and J by 1 base, with 7 bases between them. CDR3 bases: TGCGCCAGCAGCCAAGATCGAGGGTCTGGAAACACCATATATTTT. Residues: CASSQDRGSGNTIYF.